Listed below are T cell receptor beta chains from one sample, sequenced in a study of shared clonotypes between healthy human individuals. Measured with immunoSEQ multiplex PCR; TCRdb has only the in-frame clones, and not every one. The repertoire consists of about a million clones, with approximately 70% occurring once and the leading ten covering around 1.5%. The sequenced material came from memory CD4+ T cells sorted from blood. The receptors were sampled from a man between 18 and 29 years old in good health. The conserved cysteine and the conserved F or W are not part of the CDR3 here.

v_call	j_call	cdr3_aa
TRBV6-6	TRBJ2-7	ASSYPGGRAYEQY
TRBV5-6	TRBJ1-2	ASSLEVTGILGYT
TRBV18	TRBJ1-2	ASSPVSGQGDYGYT
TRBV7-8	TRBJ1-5	ASSSGHSQPQH
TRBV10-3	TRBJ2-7	AITPGTDEQY
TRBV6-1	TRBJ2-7	ASSEDTLSYEQY
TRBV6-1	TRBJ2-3	ASSLRGDTDTQY
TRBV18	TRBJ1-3	ASSPPGSNGNTIY
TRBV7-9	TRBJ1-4	ASSFLATDATNEKLF
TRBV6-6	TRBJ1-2	ASSYDGWGGYT
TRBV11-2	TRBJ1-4	ASSEGGRLEKLF
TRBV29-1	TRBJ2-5	SVGGTSGSQETQY
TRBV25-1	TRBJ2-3	ASSEAGFADTQY
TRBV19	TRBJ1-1	ASSIGGRGLNTEAF
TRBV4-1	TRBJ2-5	ASSSPGTTEETQY
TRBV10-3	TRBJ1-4	AISEPGTGINEKLF
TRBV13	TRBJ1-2	ASSLGLGQGSLGYT
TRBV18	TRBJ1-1	ASSSDAGLNAF
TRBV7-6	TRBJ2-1	ASSLTLAGAYNEQF
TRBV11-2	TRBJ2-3	ASSLGLRTDTQY
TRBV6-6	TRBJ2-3	ASSSQGVGTDTQY
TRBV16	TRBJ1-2	ASSQSRGQVRGYT
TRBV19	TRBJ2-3	ASSRLPTSTDTQY
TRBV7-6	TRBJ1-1	ASSFDGLNTEAF
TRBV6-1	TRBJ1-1	ASYFGVGNTEAF
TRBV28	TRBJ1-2	ASTGDRGGYT
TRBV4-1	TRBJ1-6	ASSQDIPGPRNSPLH
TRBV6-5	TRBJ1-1	ASSLDRHKLV
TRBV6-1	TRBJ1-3	ATGQHSGNTIY
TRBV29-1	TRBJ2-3	SVMGLAGTDTQY
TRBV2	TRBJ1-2	ASRLQGSKGYGYT
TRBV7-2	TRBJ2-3	ASSLPDTQY
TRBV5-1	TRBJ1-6	ASSPSRAGNSPLH
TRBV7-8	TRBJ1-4	ASSLGLDRREKLF
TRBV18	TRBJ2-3	ASDRASGSTDTQY
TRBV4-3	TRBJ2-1	ASSQEPPGPSGTYNEQF
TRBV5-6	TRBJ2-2	ASSTEARSTELF
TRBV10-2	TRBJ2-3	ASSLAGGYTDTQY
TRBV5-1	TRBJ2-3	ASSLVTSSSTDTQY
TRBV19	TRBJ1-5	ASSIMMTGGNQPQH
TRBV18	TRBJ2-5	ASSPAGGRETQY